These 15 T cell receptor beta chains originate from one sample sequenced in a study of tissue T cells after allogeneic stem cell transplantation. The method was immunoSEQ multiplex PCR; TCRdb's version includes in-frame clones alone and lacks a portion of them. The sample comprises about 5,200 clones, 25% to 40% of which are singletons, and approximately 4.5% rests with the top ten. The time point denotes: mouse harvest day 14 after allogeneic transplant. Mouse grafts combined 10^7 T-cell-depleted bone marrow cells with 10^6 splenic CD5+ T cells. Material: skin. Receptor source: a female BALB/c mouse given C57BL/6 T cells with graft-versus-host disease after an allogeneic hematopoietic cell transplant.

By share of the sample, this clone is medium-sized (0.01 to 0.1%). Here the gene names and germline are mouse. CDR3 bases read: TGTGCAAGCAGCTTTCTGGGGGGGCGCTTAGACACCCAGTAC. The encoded protein is CASSFLGGRLDTQY. In full, the CDR3 reads CASSFLGGRLDTQYF. The chain uses TRBV16 and TRBJ2-5; TRBD2 aligns across 10 bases. Sequencing ends 1 residue short of the CDR3 end; the germline J gene provides the rest. The CDR3 runs to 15 residues. Germline V gene sequence: CDR1 SGHSA, CDR2 FRNQAP. Trimming removed 3 bases from V and 5 bases from J; junction bases left unmatched: 5.

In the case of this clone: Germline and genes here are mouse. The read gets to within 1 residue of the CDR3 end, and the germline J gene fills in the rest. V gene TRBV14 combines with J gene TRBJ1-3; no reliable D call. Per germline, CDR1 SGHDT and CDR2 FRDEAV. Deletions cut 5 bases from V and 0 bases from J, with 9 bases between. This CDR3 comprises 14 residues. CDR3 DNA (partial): TGTGCCAGCAGACTACAGAATTCTGGAAATACGCTCTAT. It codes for CASRLQNSGNTLY. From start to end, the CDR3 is CASRLQNSGNTLYF. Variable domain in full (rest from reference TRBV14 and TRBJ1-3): EAGVTQSPRYAVLQEGQAVSFWCDPISGHDTLYWYQQPRDQGPQLLVYFRDEAVIDNSQLPSDRFSAVRPKGTNSTLKIQSAKQGDTATYLCASRLQNSGNTLYFGEGSRLIVV.

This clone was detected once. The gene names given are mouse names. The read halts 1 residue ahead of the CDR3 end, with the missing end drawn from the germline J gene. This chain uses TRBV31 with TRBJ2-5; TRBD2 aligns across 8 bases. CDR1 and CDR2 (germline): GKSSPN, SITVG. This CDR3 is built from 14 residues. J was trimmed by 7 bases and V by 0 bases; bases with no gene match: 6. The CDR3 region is CAWSLYWGWNTQYF. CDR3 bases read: TGTGCCTGGAGTCTCTACTGGGGGTGGAACACCCAGTAC. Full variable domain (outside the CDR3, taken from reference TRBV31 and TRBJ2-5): AQTIHQWPVAEIKAVGSPLSLGCTIKGKSSPNLYWYWQATGGTLQQLFYSITVGQVESVVQLNLSASRPKDDQFILSTEKLLLSHSGFYLCAWSLYWGWNTQYFGPGTRLLVL.

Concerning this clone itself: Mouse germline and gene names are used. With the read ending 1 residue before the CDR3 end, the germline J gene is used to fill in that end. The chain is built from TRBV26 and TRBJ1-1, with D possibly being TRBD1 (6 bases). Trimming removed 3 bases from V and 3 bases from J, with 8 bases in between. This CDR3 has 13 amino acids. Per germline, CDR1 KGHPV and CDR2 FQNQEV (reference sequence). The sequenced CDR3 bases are TGTGCCAGCAGTCTCACAGGGTACACAGAAGTCTTC. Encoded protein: CASSLTGYTEVF. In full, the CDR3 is CASSLTGYTEVFF.

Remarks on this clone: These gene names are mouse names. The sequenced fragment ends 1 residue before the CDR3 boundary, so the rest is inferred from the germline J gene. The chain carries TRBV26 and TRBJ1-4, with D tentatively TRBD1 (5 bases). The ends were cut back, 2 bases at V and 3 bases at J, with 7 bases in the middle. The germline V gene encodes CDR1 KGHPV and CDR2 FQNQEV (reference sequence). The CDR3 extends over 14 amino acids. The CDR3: CASSLGTANERLFF. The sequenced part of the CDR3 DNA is TGTGCCAGCAGTCTGGGGACGGCCAACGAAAGATTATTT.

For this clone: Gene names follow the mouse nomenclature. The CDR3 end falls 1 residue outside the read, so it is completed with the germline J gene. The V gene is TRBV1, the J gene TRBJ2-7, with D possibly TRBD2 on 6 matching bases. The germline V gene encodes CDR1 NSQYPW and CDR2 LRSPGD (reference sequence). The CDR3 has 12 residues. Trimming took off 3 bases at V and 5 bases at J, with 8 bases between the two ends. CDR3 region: CTCSAGGDEQYF. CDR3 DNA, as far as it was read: TGCACCTGCAGTGCTGGGGGAGATGAACAGTAC.

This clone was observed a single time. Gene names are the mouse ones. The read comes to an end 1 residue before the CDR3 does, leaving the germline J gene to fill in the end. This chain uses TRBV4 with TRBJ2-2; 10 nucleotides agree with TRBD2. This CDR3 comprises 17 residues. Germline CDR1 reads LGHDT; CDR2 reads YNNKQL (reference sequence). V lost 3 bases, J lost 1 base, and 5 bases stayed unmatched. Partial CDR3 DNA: TGTGCCAGCAGCTATCCCGACTGGGGGGAAAACACCGGGCAGCTCTAC. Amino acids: CASSYPDWGENTGQLY. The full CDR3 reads CASSYPDWGENTGQLYF.

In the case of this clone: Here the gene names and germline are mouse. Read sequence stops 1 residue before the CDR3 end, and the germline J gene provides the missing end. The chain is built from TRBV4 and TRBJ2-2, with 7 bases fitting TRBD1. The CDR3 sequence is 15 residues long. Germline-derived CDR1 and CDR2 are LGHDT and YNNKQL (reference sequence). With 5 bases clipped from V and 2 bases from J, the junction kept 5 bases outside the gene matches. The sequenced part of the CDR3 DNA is TGTGCCAGCAGCAGTCAGGGGGTCAACACCGGGCAGCTCTAC. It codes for CASSSQGVNTGQLY. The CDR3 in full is CASSSQGVNTGQLYF.

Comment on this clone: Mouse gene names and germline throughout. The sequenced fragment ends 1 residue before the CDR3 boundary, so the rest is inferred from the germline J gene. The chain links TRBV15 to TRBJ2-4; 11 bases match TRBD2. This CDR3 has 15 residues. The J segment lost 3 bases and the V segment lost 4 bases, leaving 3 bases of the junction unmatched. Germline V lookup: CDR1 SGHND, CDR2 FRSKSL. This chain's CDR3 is CASSSDWGGQNTLYF. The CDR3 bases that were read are TGTGCCAGCAGTTCAGACTGGGGGGGACAAAACACCTTGTAC.

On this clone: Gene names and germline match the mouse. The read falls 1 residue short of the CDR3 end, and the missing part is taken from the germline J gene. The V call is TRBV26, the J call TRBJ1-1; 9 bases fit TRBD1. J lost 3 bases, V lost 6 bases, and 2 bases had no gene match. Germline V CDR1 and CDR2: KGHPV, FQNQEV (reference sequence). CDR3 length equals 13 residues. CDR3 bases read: TGTGCCAGCAGGAGGGACAGGGACACAGAAGTCTTC. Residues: CASRRDRDTEVF. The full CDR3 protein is CASRRDRDTEVFF.

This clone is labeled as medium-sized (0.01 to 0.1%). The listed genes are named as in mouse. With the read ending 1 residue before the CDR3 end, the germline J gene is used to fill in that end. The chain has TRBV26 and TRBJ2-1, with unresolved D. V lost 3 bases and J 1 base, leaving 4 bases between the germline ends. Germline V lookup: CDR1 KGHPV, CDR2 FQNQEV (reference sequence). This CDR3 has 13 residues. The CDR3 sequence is CASSLQNYAEQFF. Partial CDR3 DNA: TGTGCCAGCAGTCTACAAAACTATGCTGAGCAGTTC.

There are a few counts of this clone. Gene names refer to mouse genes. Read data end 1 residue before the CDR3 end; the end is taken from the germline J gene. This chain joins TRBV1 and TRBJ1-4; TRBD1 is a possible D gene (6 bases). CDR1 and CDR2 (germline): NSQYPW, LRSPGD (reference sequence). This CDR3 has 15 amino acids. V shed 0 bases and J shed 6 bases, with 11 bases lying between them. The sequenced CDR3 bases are TGCACCTGCAGTGCAGATCTCAGGGGACACGAAAGATTATTT. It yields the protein CTCSADLRGHERLF. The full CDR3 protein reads CTCSADLRGHERLFF.

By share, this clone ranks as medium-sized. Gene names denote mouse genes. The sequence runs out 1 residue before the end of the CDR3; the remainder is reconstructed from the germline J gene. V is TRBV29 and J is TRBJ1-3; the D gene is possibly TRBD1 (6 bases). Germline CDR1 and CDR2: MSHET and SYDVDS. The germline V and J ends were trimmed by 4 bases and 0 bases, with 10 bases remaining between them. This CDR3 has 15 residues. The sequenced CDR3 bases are TGTGCTAGCAGTTCTTCAGGGGTTTCTGGAAATACGCTCTAT. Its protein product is CASSSSGVSGNTLY. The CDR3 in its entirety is CASSSSGVSGNTLYF.

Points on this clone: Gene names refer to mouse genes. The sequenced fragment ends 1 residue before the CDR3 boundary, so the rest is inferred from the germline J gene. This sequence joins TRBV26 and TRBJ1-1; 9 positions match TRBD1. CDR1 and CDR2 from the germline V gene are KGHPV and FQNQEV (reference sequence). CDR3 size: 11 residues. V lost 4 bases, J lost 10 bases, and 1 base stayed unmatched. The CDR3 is CASSPGQGVFF. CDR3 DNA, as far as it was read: TGTGCCAGCAGTCCGGGACAGGGAGTCTTC.

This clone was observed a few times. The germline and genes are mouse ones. The CDR3 is CASSRGSTEVFF. Partial CDR3 DNA: TGTGCCAGCAGTCGGGGTTCCACAGAAGTCTTC. The chain links TRBV3 to TRBJ1-1; D is unresolved. The read terminates 1 residue before the CDR3 end, so the remaining end is supplied by the germline J gene. The CDR3 consists of 12 residues. V was trimmed by 6 bases and J by 4 bases, leaving 9 bases between them. The germline gives CDR1 SNHLY, CDR2 FYNGKV (reference sequence).